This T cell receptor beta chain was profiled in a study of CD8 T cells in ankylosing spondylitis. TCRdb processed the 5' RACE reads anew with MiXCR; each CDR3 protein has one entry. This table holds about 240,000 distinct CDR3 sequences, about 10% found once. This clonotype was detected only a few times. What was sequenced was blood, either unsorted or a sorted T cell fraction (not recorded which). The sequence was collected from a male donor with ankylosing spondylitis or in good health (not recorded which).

The CDR3 protein is CASSYSHRLTEQFF. CDR3 sequence (DNA): TGTGCCAGCAGTTACTCACACAGGTTGACTGAGCAGTTCTTC. This chain joins TRBV6-5 and TRBJ2-1, with a weak D call TRBD1 (5 bases). Trimming cost V 0 bases and J 9 bases, with 12 bases left between them. Germline lookup yields CDR1 MNHEY and CDR2 SVGAGI. This CDR3 has 14 amino acids.